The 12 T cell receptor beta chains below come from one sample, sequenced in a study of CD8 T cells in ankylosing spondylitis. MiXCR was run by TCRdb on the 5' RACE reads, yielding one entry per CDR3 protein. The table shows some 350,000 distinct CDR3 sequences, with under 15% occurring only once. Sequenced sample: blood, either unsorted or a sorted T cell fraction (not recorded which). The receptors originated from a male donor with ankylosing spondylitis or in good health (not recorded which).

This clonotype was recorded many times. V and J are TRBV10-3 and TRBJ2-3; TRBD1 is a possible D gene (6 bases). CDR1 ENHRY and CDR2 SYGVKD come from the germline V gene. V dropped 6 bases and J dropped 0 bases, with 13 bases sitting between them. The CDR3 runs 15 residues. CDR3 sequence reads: CAIRKTGTSTDTQYF. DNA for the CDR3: TGTGCCATCAGGAAGACAGGAACGAGCACAGATACGCAGTATTTT.

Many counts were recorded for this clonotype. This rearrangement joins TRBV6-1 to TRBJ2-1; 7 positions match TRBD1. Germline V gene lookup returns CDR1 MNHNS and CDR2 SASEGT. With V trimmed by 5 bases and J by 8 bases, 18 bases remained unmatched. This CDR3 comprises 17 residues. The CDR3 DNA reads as TGTGCCAGCAGTCATGGGGACAGACTCGACCTTTACGATGAGCAGTTCTTC. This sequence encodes CASSHGDRLDLYDEQFF.

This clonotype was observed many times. CDR3: CASKTGDSPLHF. CDR3 bases: TGTGCCAGCAAGACAGGAGATTCACCCCTCCACTTT. The V gene is TRBV2, the J gene TRBJ1-6; a possible D gene is TRBD1 (6 bases). Germline V lookup: CDR1 SNHLY, CDR2 FYNNEI. The CDR3 extends over 12 amino acids. V lost 7 bases and J 8 bases, leaving 9 bases between the germline ends.

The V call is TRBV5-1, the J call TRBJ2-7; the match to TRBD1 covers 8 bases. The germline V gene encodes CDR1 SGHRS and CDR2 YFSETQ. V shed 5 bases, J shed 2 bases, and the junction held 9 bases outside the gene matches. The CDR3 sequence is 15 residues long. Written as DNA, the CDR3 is TGCGCCAGCAGAACCTTGACAGGGGAAACCTACGAGCAGTACTTC. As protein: CASRTLTGETYEQYF.

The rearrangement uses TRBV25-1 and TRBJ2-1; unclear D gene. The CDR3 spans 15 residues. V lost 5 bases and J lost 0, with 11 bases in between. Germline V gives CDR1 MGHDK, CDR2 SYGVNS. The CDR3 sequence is CASSNITSSYNEQFF. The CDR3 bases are TGTGCCAGCAGTAACATCACCAGCTCCTACAATGAGCAGTTCTTC.

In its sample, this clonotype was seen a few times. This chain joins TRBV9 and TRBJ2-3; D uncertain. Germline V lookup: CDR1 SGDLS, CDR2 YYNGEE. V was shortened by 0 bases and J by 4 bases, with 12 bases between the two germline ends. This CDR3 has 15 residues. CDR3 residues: CASSVGNSFSDTQYF. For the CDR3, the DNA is TGTGCCAGCAGCGTAGGCAACAGCTTTTCAGATACGCAGTATTTT.

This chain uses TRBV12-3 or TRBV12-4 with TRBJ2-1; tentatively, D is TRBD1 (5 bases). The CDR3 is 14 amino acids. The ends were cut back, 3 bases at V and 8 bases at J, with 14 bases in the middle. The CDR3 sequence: CASSLAGSVHEQFF. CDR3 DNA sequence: TGTGCCAGCAGTTTGGCAGGGTCTGTGCATGAGCAGTTCTTC.

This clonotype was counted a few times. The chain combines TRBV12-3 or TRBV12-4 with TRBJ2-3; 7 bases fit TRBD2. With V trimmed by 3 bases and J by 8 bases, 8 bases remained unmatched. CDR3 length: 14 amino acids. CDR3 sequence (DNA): TGTGCCAGCAGTTTGGGCGGGAGTGAGGGTACGCAGTATTTT. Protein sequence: CASSLGGSEGTQYF.

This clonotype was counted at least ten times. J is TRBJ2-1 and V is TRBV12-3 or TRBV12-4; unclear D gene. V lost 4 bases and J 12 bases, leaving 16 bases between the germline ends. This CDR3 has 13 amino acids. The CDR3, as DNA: TGTGCCAGCAGTTCGCCCCTAGGAAATCGGCAGTTCTTC. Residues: CASSSPLGNRQFF.

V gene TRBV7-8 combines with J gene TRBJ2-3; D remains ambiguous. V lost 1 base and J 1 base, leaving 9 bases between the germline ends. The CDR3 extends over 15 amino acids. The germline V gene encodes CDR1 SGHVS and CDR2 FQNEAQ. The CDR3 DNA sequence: TGTGCCAGCAGCTTAGATGACGGGCGCACAGATACGCAGTATTTT. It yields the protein CASSLDDGRTDTQYF.

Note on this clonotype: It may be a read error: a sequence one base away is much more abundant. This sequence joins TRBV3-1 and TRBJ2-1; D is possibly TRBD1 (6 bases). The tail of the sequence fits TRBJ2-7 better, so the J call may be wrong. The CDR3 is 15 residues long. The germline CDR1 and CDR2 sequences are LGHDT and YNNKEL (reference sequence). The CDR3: CASSGQGSFYNEQYF. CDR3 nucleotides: TGTGCCAGCTCGGGGCAGGGGTCCTTCTACAATGAGCAGTACTTC.

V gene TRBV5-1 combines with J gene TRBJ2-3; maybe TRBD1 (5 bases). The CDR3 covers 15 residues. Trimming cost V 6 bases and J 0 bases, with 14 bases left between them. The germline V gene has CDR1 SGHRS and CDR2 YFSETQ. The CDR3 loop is CASNLGHLSTDTQYF. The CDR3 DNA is TGCGCCAGCAATCTCGGACACCTTAGCACAGATACGCAGTATTTT.